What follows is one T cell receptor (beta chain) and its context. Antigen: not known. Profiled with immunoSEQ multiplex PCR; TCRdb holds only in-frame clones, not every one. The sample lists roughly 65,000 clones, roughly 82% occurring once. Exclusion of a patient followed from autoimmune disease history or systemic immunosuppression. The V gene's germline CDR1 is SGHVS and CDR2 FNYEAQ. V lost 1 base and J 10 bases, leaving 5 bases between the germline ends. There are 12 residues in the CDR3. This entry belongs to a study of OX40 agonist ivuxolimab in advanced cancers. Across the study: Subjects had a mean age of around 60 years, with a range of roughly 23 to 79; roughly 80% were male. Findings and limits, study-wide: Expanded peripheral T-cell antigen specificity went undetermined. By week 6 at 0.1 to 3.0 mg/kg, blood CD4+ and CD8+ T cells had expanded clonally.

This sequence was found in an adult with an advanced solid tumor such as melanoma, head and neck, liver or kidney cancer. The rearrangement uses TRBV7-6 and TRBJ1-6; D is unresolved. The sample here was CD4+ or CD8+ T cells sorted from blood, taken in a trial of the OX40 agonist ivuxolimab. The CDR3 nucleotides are TGTGCCAGCAGCTTAGAGAGCTCACCCCTCCACTTT. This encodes CASSLESSPLHF.